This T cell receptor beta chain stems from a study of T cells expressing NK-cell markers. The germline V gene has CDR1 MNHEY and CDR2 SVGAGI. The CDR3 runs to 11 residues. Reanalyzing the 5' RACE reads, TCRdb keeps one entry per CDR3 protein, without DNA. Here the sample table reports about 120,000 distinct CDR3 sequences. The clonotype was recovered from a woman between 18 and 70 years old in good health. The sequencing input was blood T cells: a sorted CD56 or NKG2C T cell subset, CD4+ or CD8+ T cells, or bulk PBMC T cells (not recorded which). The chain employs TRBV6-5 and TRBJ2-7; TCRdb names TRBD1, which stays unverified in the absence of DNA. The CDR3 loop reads CASSWPGEQYF.